Below, one T cell receptor beta chain is given with its context. The source of the sample is a study of OX40 agonist ivuxolimab in advanced cancers. Study details: Patients were infused with ivuxolimab every 2 weeks at 0.01 to 10 mg/kg.

CDR1 and CDR2 from the germline V gene are MNHEY and SMNVEV (reference sequence). Trimming took off 6 bases at V and 3 bases at J, with 16 bases between the two ends. The CDR3 extends over 15 amino acids. Data came from immunoSEQ multiplex PCR; TCRdb stores just in-frame clones and leaves some out. The repertoire holds about 20,000 clones, with 79% as singletons. The V call is TRBV27, the J call TRBJ2-3; D might be TRBD2 (6 bases). The sample was CD4+ or CD8+ T cells sorted from blood, taken in a trial of the OX40 agonist ivuxolimab. The receptor was isolated from an adult with an advanced solid tumor such as melanoma, head and neck, liver or kidney cancer. The CDR3, as DNA: TGTGCCAGCAGCCGACTAGTTTTTTCGACAGATACGCAGTATTTT. Residues: CASSRLVFSTDTQYF.